This record concerns one T cell receptor beta chain sequence. No antigen is known for it. Some clones are missing from TCRdb's copy, which holds only in-frame ones; the method was immunoSEQ multiplex PCR. Of 25,000 to 30,000 clones in the sample, about 80% were seen once. The data originate from a study of neoadjuvant nivolumab and ipilimumab in lung cancer. Study-level findings and limits: TCR receptors were sequenced in few samples. TCR richness and clonality were higher in tumors than adjacent uninvolved lung. Higher pretherapy blood TCR richness went with higher resected-tumor richness. TCR clonality did not significantly correlate with pathologic tumor regression.

CDR3 length: 12 residues. The germline gives CDR1 SEHNR, CDR2 FQNEAQ (reference sequence). V was clipped by 10 bases and J by 4 bases, with 10 bases between them. Sequencing was performed on tumor tissue, taken after neoadjuvant nivolumab, alone or with ipilimumab, at or shortly before surgery. This TCR was recovered from an adult with non-small cell lung cancer. The V and J genes are TRBV7-9 and TRBJ2-2; possibly TRBD1 for D (5 bases). This CDR3 reads CAIRQSTGELFF. The CDR3 DNA reads TGTGCCATCCGACAGAGCACCGGGGAGCTGTTTTTT.